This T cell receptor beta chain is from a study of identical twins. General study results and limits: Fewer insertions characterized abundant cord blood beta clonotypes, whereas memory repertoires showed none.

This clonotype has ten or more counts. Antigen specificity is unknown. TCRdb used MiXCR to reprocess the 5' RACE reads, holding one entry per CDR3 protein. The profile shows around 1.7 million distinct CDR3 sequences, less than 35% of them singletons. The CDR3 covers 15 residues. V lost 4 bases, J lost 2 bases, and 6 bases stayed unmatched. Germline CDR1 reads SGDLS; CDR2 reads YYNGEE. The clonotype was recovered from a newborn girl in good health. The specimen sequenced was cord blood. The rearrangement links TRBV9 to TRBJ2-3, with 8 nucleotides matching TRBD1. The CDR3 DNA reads TGTGCCAGCAGCCCATGGACAGGGCCCACAGATACGCAGTATTTT. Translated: CASSPWTGPTDTQYF.